These T cell receptor beta chains were read from a single sample in a study of identifying expanded T cells in peripheral blood. Repertoires were generated with immunoSEQ multiplex PCR, while TCRdb's copy carries only in-frame clones and drops some. This table has over 45,000 clones, approximately 82% appearing once. The sample taken for sequencing was blood. The receptors stem from a person aged 18 to 69 in good health. The CDR3 runs from the conserved cysteine through the conserved F or W. D genes are given only for firm matches. Some rows have no size entry. The others give once, few or many, or a class for an expanded clone.

length: 12
size: .
V: TRBV14
D: .
J: TRBJ2-1
DNA: TGTGCCAGCAGCCAATGGCAAAATGAGCAGTTCTTC
CDR3: CASSQWQNEQFF

length: 15
size: few
V: TRBV6-4
D: .
J: TRBJ2-2
DNA: TGTGCCAGCAGGGACGCAGCGGTAAACACCGGGGAGCTGTTTTTT
CDR3: CASRDAAVNTGELFF

length: 14
size: .
V: TRBV6-1
D: TRBD1
J: TRBJ1-1
DNA: TGTGCCAGCAGGGAGGACAGGGTAAACACTGAAGCTTTCTTT
CDR3: CASREDRVNTEAFF

length: 15
size: once
V: TRBV5-1
D: TRBD1
J: TRBJ1-3
DNA: TGCGCCAGCAGCCAGGGGGCTGGCTCTGGAAACACCATATATTTT
CDR3: CASSQGAGSGNTIYF

length: 13
size: few
V: TRBV5-1
D: .
J: TRBJ2-4
DNA: TGCGCCAGCAGCCAGAGGGGAGAAAACATTCAGTACTTC
CDR3: CASSQRGENIQYF

length: 17
size: .
V: TRBV6-4
D: .
J: TRBJ1-3
DNA: TGTGCCAGCAGTGACCCCCACGGACAGTGCTCTGGAAACACCATATATTTT
CDR3: CASSDPHGQCSGNTIYF

length: 16
size: .
V: TRBV5-4
D: TRBD1
J: TRBJ2-7
DNA: TGTGCCAGCAGCCGACGGACAGGGGGCGTTACTTACGAGCAGTACTTC
CDR3: CASSRRTGGVTYEQYF

length: 16
size: .
V: TRBV5-4
D: .
J: TRBJ2-7
DNA: TGTGCCAGCAGCAGTTCCTCAGGGCGCAGCTCCTACGAGCAGTACTTC
CDR3: CASSSSSGRSSYEQYF

length: 14
size: .
V: TRBV9
D: .
J: TRBJ2-7
DNA: TGTGCCAGCAGCGTAGGCGGGGACTCCTACGAGCAGTACTTC
CDR3: CASSVGGDSYEQYF

length: 15
size: .
V: TRBV5-1
D: .
J: TRBJ2-1
DNA: TGCGCCAGCAGCTTGGGACTAGTGTATTCCGATGAGCAGTTCTTC
CDR3: CASSLGLVYSDEQFF

length: 11
size: .
V: TRBV10-1
D: .
J: TRBJ1-1
DNA: TGCGCCAGCAGTCGAGGGGGAGAAGCTTTCTTT
CDR3: CASSRGGEAFF

length: 14
size: .
V: TRBV18
D: .
J: TRBJ2-5
DNA: TGTGCCAGCTCACCACAGTCGGGAGTAGAGACCCAGTACTTC
CDR3: CASSPQSGVETQYF

length: 18
size: .
V: TRBV9
D: TRBD2
J: TRBJ2-1
DNA: TGTGCCAGCAGCGTAGATAGCGGGGGGGCCGGCTCCTACAATGAGCAGTTCTTC
CDR3: CASSVDSGGAGSYNEQFF

length: 12
size: .
V: TRBV18
D: .
J: TRBJ2-5
DNA: TGTGCCAGCTCACCAGACCAAGAGACCCAGTACTTC
CDR3: CASSPDQETQYF

length: 13
size: .
V: TRBV7-2
D: .
J: TRBJ2-7
DNA: TGTGCCAGCAGCTTAGTTACGAACTACGAGCAGTACTTC
CDR3: CASSLVTNYEQYF

length: 12
size: .
V: TRBV11-2
D: .
J: TRBJ2-7
DNA: TGTGCCAGCGGCTTTACGGCCTACGAGCAGTACTTC
CDR3: CASGFTAYEQYF

length: 12
size: .
V: TRBV6-6
D: .
J: TRBJ2-3
DNA: TGTGCCAGCAGTCCCAGTCGAGATACGCAGTATTTT
CDR3: CASSPSRDTQYF

length: 14
size: .
V: TRBV27
D: TRBD1
J: TRBJ1-2
DNA: TGTGCCAGCAGCCCCGGACAGGACCTCTATGGCTACACCTTC
CDR3: CASSPGQDLYGYTF

length: 15
size: .
V: TRBV5-1
D: TRBD1
J: TRBJ2-7
DNA: TGCGCCAGCAGCAGAGATACAGGGGCTCCCTACGAGCAGTACTTC
CDR3: CASSRDTGAPYEQYF

length: 15
size: .
V: TRBV5-1
D: .
J: TRBJ1-1
DNA: TGCGCCAGCAGCTCGGATGGACAGCTCAACACTGAAGCTTTCTTT
CDR3: CASSSDGQLNTEAFF

length: 16
size: .
V: TRBV5-6
D: .
J: TRBJ1-6
DNA: TGTGCCAGCAGCCTCTTCACCGGACAGAGGAATTCACCCCTCCACTTT
CDR3: CASSLFTGQRNSPLHF

length: 16
size: .
V: TRBV10-3
D: TRBD1
J: TRBJ1-4
DNA: TGTGCCATCAGTGAGTCGAAAGGGACAGGGGAAGAAAAACTGTTTTTT
CDR3: CAISESKGTGEEKLFF

length: 17
size: .
V: TRBV9
D: .
J: TRBJ1-5
DNA: TGTGCCAGCAGCGCACATGGTGATGCGACGGTCGATCAGCCCCAGCATTTT
CDR3: CASSAHGDATVDQPQHF

length: 14
size: .
V: TRBV9
D: TRBD2
J: TRBJ2-5
DNA: TGTGCCAGCAGCTTGAGCGGGAGTGGACATGACCAGTACTTC
CDR3: CASSLSGSGHDQYF

length: 13
size: .
V: TRBV6-6
D: .
J: TRBJ2-5
DNA: TGTGCCATCGAGAACGCGGGAAAAGAGACCCAGTACTTC
CDR3: CAIENAGKETQYF

length: 13
size: .
V: TRBV29-1
D: .
J: TRBJ1-1
DNA: TGCAGCGGGGGGGGACGGATGAACACTGAAGCTTTCTTT
CDR3: CSGGGRMNTEAFF

length: 16
size: .
V: TRBV11-2
D: .
J: TRBJ2-7
DNA: TGTGCCAGCAGCCTAACCACCCGGATGAGCTCCTACGAGCAGTACTTC
CDR3: CASSLTTRMSSYEQYF

length: 15
size: .
V: TRBV11-3
D: TRBD2
J: TRBJ2-5
DNA: TGTGCCAGCAGCTCCCCTAGCGGGAGGTGGGAGACCCAGTACTTC
CDR3: CASSSPSGRWETQYF

length: 15
size: .
V: TRBV11-2
D: TRBD2
J: TRBJ2-5
DNA: TGTGCCAGCAGAGGGACTAGCGGGATTGGGGAGACCCAGTACTTC
CDR3: CASRGTSGIGETQYF

length: 13
size: .
V: TRBV14
D: .
J: TRBJ1-6
DNA: TGTGCCAGCGCGAAGGACCTAAATTCACCCCTCCACTTT
CDR3: CASAKDLNSPLHF

length: 16
size: .
V: TRBV19
D: .
J: TRBJ2-1
DNA: TGTGCCAGTAGTATAGGTAGCACCGGCTCCTACAATGAGCAGTTCTTC
CDR3: CASSIGSTGSYNEQFF

length: 15
size: once
V: TRBV4-2
D: .
J: TRBJ1-4
DNA: TGTGCCAGCAGCCAAGAGACCGGACAGTTGAAAAAACTGTTTTTT
CDR3: CASSQETGQLKKLFF

length: 15
size: .
V: TRBV7-6
D: .
J: TRBJ2-1
DNA: TGTGCCAGCAGCCAAACCGGGATCAGCGAAGGGGAGCAGTTCTTC
CDR3: CASSQTGISEGEQFF

length: 11
size: .
V: TRBV7-2
D: .
J: TRBJ2-1
DNA: TGTGCCAGCAGCTTCATGAATGAGCAGTTCTTC
CDR3: CASSFMNEQFF

length: 13
size: .
V: TRBV10-3
D: .
J: TRBJ2-7
DNA: TGTGCCATCAGTGATCGGGCTTCCTACGAGCAGTACTTC
CDR3: CAISDRASYEQYF

length: 15
size: .
V: TRBV6-1
D: TRBD2
J: TRBJ2-2
DNA: TGTGCCAGCAGAGCTAGCGGGAGTTGGCCCGGGGAGCTGTTTTTT
CDR3: CASRASGSWPGELFF

length: 15
size: few
V: TRBV5-4
D: TRBD2
J: TRBJ2-3
DNA: TGTGCCAGCAGGGATCAGCGGGGAAGCACAGATACGCAGTATTTT
CDR3: CASRDQRGSTDTQYF

length: 13
size: .
V: TRBV30
D: .
J: TRBJ1-1
DNA: TGTGCCTGGAGGCGTCAGCAGAACACTGAAGCTTTCTTT
CDR3: CAWRRQQNTEAFF

length: 16
size: .
V: TRBV15
D: .
J: TRBJ2-1
DNA: TGTGCCACCAGCATCGGAGGTATCTTTTTGAACAATGAGCAGTTCTTC
CDR3: CATSIGGIFLNNEQFF

length: 15
size: .
V: TRBV5-1
D: .
J: TRBJ1-1
DNA: TGCGCCAGCAGTTTATTTGGGGCCGAGAACACTGAAGCTTTCTTT
CDR3: CASSLFGAENTEAFF

length: 14
size: few
V: TRBV2
D: .
J: TRBJ1-6
DNA: TGTGCCAGCGCCCGGGCCTCCTATGGGTCACCCCTCCACTTT
CDR3: CASARASYGSPLHF

length: 14
size: .
V: TRBV7-3
D: .
J: TRBJ2-2
DNA: TGTGCCAGCAGCCTCGACACGAACACCGGGGAGCTGTTTTTT
CDR3: CASSLDTNTGELFF

length: 14
size: .
V: TRBV5-1
D: .
J: TRBJ1-1
DNA: TGCGCCAGCAGCCCGTGGACAGCCAACACTGAAGCTTTCTTT
CDR3: CASSPWTANTEAFF

length: 17
size: many
V: TRBV6-1
D: TRBD1
J: TRBJ1-1
DNA: TGTGCCAGCATTGATAGGACAGGGGCACGGATGAACACTGAAGCTTTCTTT
CDR3: CASIDRTGARMNTEAFF

length: 12
size: once
V: TRBV7-9
D: .
J: TRBJ1-2
DNA: TGTGCCAGCACCTCAGGGACGGATGGCTACACCTTC
CDR3: CASTSGTDGYTF

length: 19
size: .
V: TRBV27
D: TRBD1
J: TRBJ2-6
DNA: TGTGCCAGCAGGCCGCGTTTCGGGACAGGCAGTTCTGGGGCCAACGTCCTGACTTTC
CDR3: CASRPRFGTGSSGANVLTF

length: 11
size: .
V: TRBV20-1
D: TRBD1
J: TRBJ1-2
DNA: TGCAGTGCCAAGGGGGCTGGTGGCTACACCTTC
CDR3: CSAKGAGGYTF

length: 17
size: .
V: TRBV4-2
D: TRBD2
J: TRBJ2-5
DNA: TGTGCCAGCAGCCAAGATAGGCGAGCGGGGGGGCAAGAGACCCAGTACTTC
CDR3: CASSQDRRAGGQETQYF

length: 13
size: .
V: TRBV6-5
D: .
J: TRBJ1-2
DNA: TGTGCCAGCAGTTACTCTGCCGACAAGGGCTACACCTTC
CDR3: CASSYSADKGYTF

length: 19
size: .
V: TRBV7-6
D: TRBD2
J: TRBJ2-2
DNA: TGTGCCAGCAGCTTAGAAATAGCGGGAGACCCAACGAACACCGGGGAGCTGTTTTTT
CDR3: CASSLEIAGDPTNTGELFF

length: 15
size: .
V: TRBV9
D: TRBD2
J: TRBJ2-7
DNA: TGTGCCAGCAGCGAGGGACTAGCGGGACTCTACGAGCAGTACTTC
CDR3: CASSEGLAGLYEQYF

length: 13
size: .
V: TRBV15
D: .
J: TRBJ2-7
DNA: TGTGCCACCAGCAGAGGACAGAACTACGAGCAGTACTTC
CDR3: CATSRGQNYEQYF

length: 15
size: .
V: TRBV6-1
D: .
J: TRBJ1-6
DNA: TGTGCCAGCCGAGAGCGGGACCCCTTAGTTTCACCCCTCCACTTT
CDR3: CASRERDPLVSPLHF

length: 12
size: .
V: TRBV25-1
D: .
J: TRBJ2-5
DNA: TGTGCCACGCCGCATTTGGGGGAGACCCAGTACTTC
CDR3: CATPHLGETQYF

length: 14
size: .
V: TRBV29-1
D: .
J: TRBJ1-1
DNA: TGCAGCGTCCGGACACTCCTGGAGAACACTGAAGCTTTCTTT
CDR3: CSVRTLLENTEAFF

length: 14
size: .
V: TRBV9
D: .
J: TRBJ1-6
DNA: TGTGCCAGCAGCGTAGCGGACGTTAATTCACCCCTCCACTTT
CDR3: CASSVADVNSPLHF

length: 13
size: many
V: TRBV6-1
D: .
J: TRBJ1-6
DNA: TGTGCCAGCAGTGTAAACAGGAATTCACCCCTCCACTTT
CDR3: CASSVNRNSPLHF

length: 14
size: .
V: TRBV27
D: .
J: TRBJ1-5
DNA: TGTGCCAGCAGTTTAGTCCTTAGTAGTCAGCCCCAGCATTTT
CDR3: CASSLVLSSQPQHF

length: 15
size: .
V: TRBV11-3
D: .
J: TRBJ2-1
DNA: TGTGCCAGCAGCCGGAATACAGGGAGTCGGAATGAGCAGTTCTTC
CDR3: CASSRNTGSRNEQFF

length: 14
size: .
V: TRBV5-1
D: .
J: TRBJ2-5
DNA: TGCGCCAGCAGCTTGGTTTTGGGTTTCGAGACCCAGTACTTC
CDR3: CASSLVLGFETQYF